One sample yielded the 9 T cell receptor beta chains listed below, sequenced in a study of blood T cell repertoires in COVID-19. TCRdb keeps only in-frame clones here, not all; method: immunoSEQ multiplex PCR. The table records about 220,000 clones, 82% of them present only once. The source material was PBMCs or T cells enriched from blood (not recorded which). These receptors all come from a woman aged 55 to 70 who had recovered from COVID-19.

The DNA for the CDR3 is TGTGCCAGCAGCCTGGGGACAGGGAGAATGGCTTTCTTT. Translation gives CASSLGTGRMAFF. This chain uses TRBV7-9 with TRBJ1-1, with 9 positions matching TRBD1. Per germline, CDR1 SEHNR and CDR2 FQNEAQ (reference sequence). V was pared by 5 bases and J by 11 bases, with 9 bases of the junction left unmatched. The CDR3 sequence is 13 residues long.

The J gene is TRBJ1-1, the V gene TRBV27; D perhaps matches TRBD1 (5 bases). The germline V gene has CDR1 MNHEY and CDR2 SMNVEV (reference sequence). Trimming removed 6 bases at V and 5 bases at J, with 16 bases between. The CDR3 runs to 14 residues. The DNA of the CDR3 is TGTGCCAGCAGAAGGCCAGGGTCCTGGACTGAAGCTTTCTTT. It codes for CASRRPGSWTEAFF.

J is TRBJ1-2 and V is TRBV29-1, with a weak D call TRBD1 (5 bases). Germline V lookup: CDR1 SQVTM, CDR2 ANQGSEA. Trimming cost V 6 bases and J 0 bases, with 17 bases left between them. The CDR3 extends over 15 amino acids. DNA for the CDR3: TGCAGCGTACCTAACCAGGGCCCAGCTAACTATGGCTACACCTTC. Translating it yields CSVPNQGPANYGYTF.

The CDR3 here is CASSLRPGQSSYEQYF. The CDR3 nucleotides read TGTGCCAGCAGCTTAAGACCGGGACAGAGCTCCTACGAGCAGTACTTC. The chain links TRBV7-8 to TRBJ2-7; TRBD1 matches 7 bases. The CDR3 runs 16 residues. The germline gives CDR1 SGHVS, CDR2 FQNEAQ. With 2 bases clipped from V and 0 bases from J, the junction kept 7 bases outside the gene matches.

V gene TRBV27 combines with J gene TRBJ2-2; D is unresolved. CDR1 and CDR2 from the germline V gene are MNHEY and SMNVEV (reference sequence). The V gene lost 8 bases and the J gene lost 1 base, with 8 bases spanning the gap. This CDR3 contains 13 residues. DNA for the CDR3: TGTGCCAGCGCAGGCAGGAACACCGGGGAGCTGTTTTTT. The encoded protein is CASAGRNTGELFF.

V gene TRBV30 combines with J gene TRBJ1-2; 7 bases match TRBD1. V shed 2 bases and J 4 bases; nucleotides not matched to a gene: 1. The CDR3 extends over 12 amino acids. The V gene's germline CDR1 is GTSNPN and CDR2 SVGIG (reference sequence). The CDR3: CAWSRQGYGYTF. In DNA form, the CDR3 reads TGTGCCTGGAGTCGACAGGGCTATGGCTACACCTTC.

A few counts support this clone. The rearrangement joins TRBV19 to TRBJ2-5, with 8 bases lining up with TRBD1. The CDR3 has 14 amino acids. Germline V gene sequence: CDR1 LNHDA, CDR2 SQIVND (reference sequence). With 4 bases clipped from V and 5 bases from J, the junction kept 6 bases outside the gene matches. The CDR3 sequence is CASSTPGGEETQYF. The CDR3, as DNA: TGTGCCAGTAGTACCCCAGGGGGCGAGGAGACCCAGTACTTC.

V usage is TRBV6-1 and J usage is TRBJ2-5; 8 bases fit TRBD1. CDR1 MNHNS and CDR2 SASEGT come from the germline V gene. The CDR3 has 13 residues. Germline trimming cut 9 bases from V and 4 bases from J; bases unmatched to any gene: 7. The CDR3 DNA reads TGTGCCAGTAACGACAGGGGAGGAGAGACCCAGTACTTC. Its protein product is CASNDRGGETQYF.

The rearrangement joins TRBV7-9 to TRBJ1-3; D unclear. The CDR3 length is 13 residues. The V and J ends lost 3 bases and 0 bases respectively, with 3 bases between them. The germline gives CDR1 SEHNR, CDR2 FQNEAQ (reference sequence). CDR3 region: CASSFNSGNTIYF. As DNA, the CDR3 is TGTGCCAGCAGCTTCAACTCTGGAAACACCATATATTTT.